Each of the 26 T cell receptor beta chains below was sequenced from the same sample in a study of tumor and adjacent non-tumor tissue in lung cancer. This sample's RNA came from whole unsorted tissue. The library came from three nested PCR rounds adapted from ARM-PCR protocols. TCRdb re-analysed the multiplex PCR reads in MiXCR, keeping a single row per CDR3 protein. This table has tens of thousands of distinct CDR3 sequences, over 60% appearing once. Sequencing was done on a sample of lung tumor tissue. These receptors originate from a woman in her thirties or forties with non-small cell lung cancer.

This clonotype was picked up a small number of times. V and J are TRBV11-3 and TRBJ1-1; possible D gene TRBD1, 5 bases. Germline V gene lookup returns CDR1 SGHNT and CDR2 YENEEA. Trimming removed 3 bases at V and 2 bases at J, with 16 bases between. The CDR3 runs 16 residues. CDR3 loop: CASSFEGRYDNTEAFF. DNA of the CDR3: TGTGCCAGCAGCTTTGAGGGGCGTTATGATAACACTGAAGCTTTCTTT.

The rearrangement uses TRBV12-3 or TRBV12-4 and TRBJ2-1; tentative D call: TRBD2 (6 bases). The DNA end is more similar to TRBJ2-7, so the J call may be wrong. The CDR3 runs 15 residues. DNA of the CDR3: TGTGCCAGCAGTTTTAAGGAGGGAGTAGTCAATGAGCAGTACTTC. Translation: CASSFKEGVVNEQYF.

With respect to this clonotype: The junction shows a germline mismatch at one end, possibly a read error. V gene TRBV20-1 combines with J gene TRBJ1-3, with D possibly being TRBD1 (6 bases). The CDR3 sequence is 14 residues long. Germline V lookup: CDR1 DFQATT, CDR2 SNEGSKA (reference sequence). For the CDR3, the DNA is TGCAGTGTCCAGACAGGACTCTCTGGAAACGCCATATATTTT. Translation: CSVQTGLSGNAIYF.

With respect to this clonotype: A junction boundary mismatches the germline segment, possibly from a read error. The CDR3 region has the DNA TGTGCCTGCAGCACACAGGGGGCAGGCCAGCCCCAGCGTTTT. Protein product: CACSTQGAGQPQRF. The chain has TRBV6-6 and TRBJ1-5; 9 bases map to TRBD1. Germline V CDR1 and CDR2: MNHNY, SVGAGI (reference sequence). The CDR3 extends over 14 amino acids.

With regard to this clonotype: This could be a read error, since a much larger clone is one nucleotide away. This sequence joins TRBV5-1 and TRBJ2-5; 7 nucleotides agree with TRBD2. Germline V gene lookup returns CDR1 SGHRS and CDR2 YFSETQ. The CDR3 covers 13 residues. The CDR3 DNA reads as TGCGCCAGCAGCCCGGGAGGCCAGGAGACCCACTACTTC. Encoded protein: CASSPGGQETHYF.

With regard to this clonotype: Germline is not matched at one junction end, which may reflect a read error. The chain uses TRBV11-2 and TRBJ2-2; the D is unclear. Germline CDR1 SGHAT, CDR2 FQNNGV. This CDR3 has 15 residues. In nucleotides, the CDR3 is TGTGCCAGTAGCTTTCTCGATGTCGCTACGGGGGAGCTGTTTTTT. Protein product: CASSFLDVATGELFF.

As to this clonotype: The missing conserved phenylalanine or tryptophan at the end of this CDR3 makes a read error likely. It is unclear where the CDR3 begins or ends on the DNA, so no DNA is shown, and the CDR3 is as TCRdb lists it. The genes are TRBV7-9 and TRBJ2-5; the DNA was not used to check the table's D call, TRBD1. From its first to its last residue, the CDR3 has 14 amino acids. Germline loops: CDR1 SEHNR, CDR2 FQNEAQ (reference sequence). The CDR3 loop is CASSQMGGWETQNV.

With respect to this clonotype: Given a much more abundant clone one base away, this may be a read error. The J gene is TRBJ2-5, the V gene TRBV20-1; D remains ambiguous. Germline CDR1 is DFQATT and CDR2 is SNEGSKA (reference sequence). The CDR3 sequence is 12 residues long. The CDR3: CSARGRSESQYF. CDR3 nucleotide sequence: TGCAGTGCTAGAGGCAGGAGTGAGAGCCAGTACTTC.

The chain carries TRBV29-1 and TRBJ2-1; 10 bases match TRBD2. This CDR3 contains 13 residues. V shed 7 bases, J shed 7 bases, and the junction held 7 bases outside the gene matches. Germline V CDR1 and CDR2: SQVTM, ANQGSEA. The CDR3 DNA sequence: TGCAGCGGTCTTGGACTAGCGGTAAATGAGCAGTTCTTC. This codes for CSGLGLAVNEQFF.

The V gene is TRBV3-1, the J gene TRBJ2-2; TRBD1 is a possible D gene (6 bases). Germline V gene sequence: CDR1 LGHDT, CDR2 YNNKEL (reference sequence). The V end lost 0 bases, the J end lost 6 bases, and 14 bases lay between the germline ends. This CDR3 contains 16 residues. In DNA, the CDR3 is TGTGCCAGCAGCCAAGAGGCAGGGGCCACCCCCGGGGAGCTGTTTTTT. Translated, it gives CASSQEAGATPGELFF.

This clonotype was found once. One junction end disagrees with the germline gene, perhaps due to a read error. V usage is TRBV6-1 and J usage is TRBJ2-7; D possibly corresponds to TRBD2 (6 bases). CDR3 size: 15 residues. Germline loops: CDR1 MNHNS, CDR2 SASEGT. CDR3 protein: CASSERETEAYEEYF. The CDR3 nucleotides are TGTGCCAGCAGTGAACGGGAGACAGAGGCCTACGAGGAGTACTTC.

The rearrangement uses TRBV10-2 and TRBJ2-3; D call uncertain. V was cut by 6 bases and J by 2 bases, with 18 bases left in between. The germline CDR1 and CDR2 sequences are WSHSY and SAAADI. This CDR3 is 16 amino acids long. CDR3 nucleotide sequence: TGCGCCAGCAGATTAACGCTTAGTGGCCTCACAGATACGCAGTATTTT. Translation gives CASRLTLSGLTDTQYF.

J is TRBJ1-4 and V is TRBV29-1; no reliable D call. The CDR3 contains 13 residues. Germline V CDR1 and CDR2: SQVTM, ANQGSEA. The V and J ends lost 4 bases and 6 bases respectively, with 12 bases between them. This chain's CDR3 is CSVATTNDEKLFF. The CDR3 DNA follows: TGCAGCGTTGCGACGACAAATGATGAAAAACTGTTTTTT.

About this clonotype itself: With a much larger clone just one base away, this may be a read error. The CDR3 sequence is CRGRQGGYGYTF. The CDR3 DNA follows: TGCAGAGGGCGACAGGGCGGCTATGGCTACACCTTC. V usage is TRBV20-1 and J usage is TRBJ1-2; 7 nucleotides agree with TRBD1. The V gene's germline CDR1 is DFQATT and CDR2 SNEGSKA (reference sequence). The CDR3 loop spans 12 amino acids.

The J gene is TRBJ2-4, the V gene TRBV29-1; 11 bases align to TRBD1. This CDR3 spans 16 amino acids. Germline V gene data show CDR1 as SQVTM and CDR2 as ANQGSEA. The V gene end was trimmed by 5 bases and the J gene end by 4 bases; junction bases not matched to a gene: 10. The DNA of the CDR3 is TGCAGCGTTTGGGCGAGGGACAGGGGGACTAAAAACATTCAGTACTTC. This codes for CSVWARDRGTKNIQYF.

Many counts were recorded for this clonotype. The chain combines TRBV29-1 with TRBJ2-2, with a weak D call TRBD2 (7 bases). CDR1 is SQVTM, CDR2 ANQGSEA, per germline. Trimming took off 3 bases at V and 7 bases at J, with 15 bases between the two ends. This CDR3 comprises 14 residues. The CDR3 sequence: CSVDTVGGRGELFF. The DNA for the CDR3 is TGCAGCGTTGACACGGTCGGGGGGCGCGGGGAGCTGTTTTTT.

Details on this clonotype: Possible read error: a much larger clone is one base away. The V call is TRBV28, the J call TRBJ1-1; D remains ambiguous. The CDR3 sequence is 12 residues long. The ends were cut back, 8 bases at V and 3 bases at J, with 10 bases in the middle. CDR1 is MDHEN, CDR2 SYDVKM, per germline. DNA for the CDR3: TGTGCCAGCGCCGACGGTTACACTGAAGCTTTCTTT. It yields the protein CASADGYTEAFF.

As to this clonotype: A much more abundant neighbour one base away suggests this may be a read error. The rearrangement joins TRBV29-1 to TRBJ2-7; possible D gene TRBD1, 5 bases. Deletions cut 7 bases from V and 7 bases from J, with 14 bases between. The germline gives CDR1 SQVTM, CDR2 ANQGSEA. This CDR3 is 11 amino acids long. CDR3 sequence (DNA): TGCAGCGGCGCTAAGGGGTGGGAGCAGTACTTC. This translates into CSGAKGWEQYF.

A remark on this clonotype: With a much larger clone just one base away, this may be a read error. Without the conserved terminal phenylalanine or tryptophan, this CDR3 likely stems from a read error. V and J are TRBV6-4 and TRBJ2-3, with 8 bases that match TRBD2. Germline trimming cut 5 bases from V and 3 bases from J; bases unmatched to any gene: 7. This CDR3 has 15 amino acids. Germline V lookup: CDR1 MRHNA, CDR2 SNTAGT. CDR3 DNA: TGTGCCAGCAGTCCCCGAGCGGGAGCAACAGATACGCAGTATCTT. It specifies CASSPRAGATDTQYL.

In regard to this clonotype: Here the CDR3 omits its conserved ending phenylalanine or tryptophan, so a read error is the likely source. The chain joins TRBV12-3 or TRBV12-4 to TRBJ2-4; 10 nucleotides agree with TRBD1. The CDR3 consists of 13 residues. CDR3: CISSKGQGRVQYS. CDR3 coding DNA: TGTATCAGCAGTAAGGGACAGGGGAGGGTTCAGTACTCC.

J is TRBJ1-6 and V is TRBV6-1; 10 bases line up with TRBD1. Germline CDR1 MNHNS, CDR2 SASEGT. The CDR3 runs to 13 residues. Trimming removed 8 bases from V and 9 bases from J; junction bases left unmatched: 4. CDR3 protein: CASGRDRGSPLHF. Written as DNA, the CDR3 is TGTGCCAGCGGTCGGGACAGGGGTTCACCCCTCCACTTT.

Details on this clonotype: The junction shows a germline mismatch at one end, possibly a read error. The CDR3 is CVSSLVSNPYEQYF. CDR3 nucleotide sequence: TGTGTCAGCAGCCTAGTCTCAAACCCCTACGAGCAGTACTTC. This sequence joins TRBV11-2 and TRBJ2-7; D is uncertain. Germline values: CDR1 SGHAT, CDR2 FQNNGV. There are 14 residues in the CDR3.

As concerns this clonotype: The junction departs from germline at one end; a sequencing error may be responsible. This chain connects TRBV5-1 to TRBJ2-5; a weak D match, TRBD1 (6 bases). The CDR3 has 15 residues. The germline CDR1 and CDR2 sequences are SGHRS and YFSETQ. CDR3 DNA: TGCGCCATCAGCAAGCATCAGGGGAACGGGGAGACCCAGTACTTC. It translates to CAISKHQGNGETQYF.

This clonotype was detected ten times or more. The chain has TRBV5-1 and TRBJ2-5; TRBD1 agrees at 7 bases. This CDR3 contains 14 residues. CDR1 is SGHRS, CDR2 YFSETQ, per germline. V gave up 3 bases and J gave up 3 bases; unmatched junction bases: 5. This chain's CDR3 is CASSYRGPEETQYF. The DNA of the CDR3 is TGCGCCAGCAGCTACAGGGGCCCCGAAGAGACCCAGTACTTC.

This sequence joins TRBV14 and TRBJ2-1, with D uncertain. The ends were cut back, 4 bases at V and 6 bases at J, with 10 bases in the middle. The CDR3 is 13 residues long. Germline V gene lookup returns CDR1 SGHDN and CDR2 FVKESK. Here the CDR3 reads CASSLHAGNEQFF. In DNA form, the CDR3 reads TGTGCCAGCAGCCTACATGCTGGCAATGAGCAGTTCTTC.

For this clonotype: The junction departs from germline at one end; a sequencing error may be responsible. The rearrangement links TRBV5-4 to TRBJ1-1; 8 positions match TRBD1. Germline assignment: CDR1 SGHNT and CDR2 YYREEE (reference sequence). The CDR3 extends over 14 amino acids. CDR3 in DNA: TGTGCCAGCGGAACAGGGGGGTCTAACACTGAAGCTATCTTT. Translation gives CASGTGGSNTEAIF.